This TCR beta chain is drawn from a study of shared clonotypes between healthy human individuals (dated by TCRdb to the early 2020s). Background for the entire study: The cohort included a few men and a couple of women between 18 and 49 years of age. Per donor, leukapheresis produced somewhere between about 0.94 and 10 billion PBMCs. The study deeply sequenced blood TCR repertoires of 5 or 6 healthy adults to estimate repertoire size and the extent of clonotype sharing between individuals. For each donor, CD4 naive and CD4 memory were each run on three plates, CD8 naive on two plates, and CD8 memory on one plate. To increase sequencing depth and limit assay-specific biases, TCR repertoire library preparation and sequencing were carried out by different laboratories using diverse techniques. Paper-wide results and their limitations: Higher generation probabilities were observed for clonotypes shared by all four sorted-subset donors than for non-shared clonotypes. Larger estimated clonotype richness was generally found for naive subsets than for memory subsets. Based on pairwise subsampling, the degree of clonotype sharing among donors was expected to be affected by sequencing depth. Across several donors, around 5% of naive CD4, around 3.5% of naive CD8, 2% to 2.5% of memory CD4, and roughly 0.41% of memory CD8 clonotypes were shared. Sampling was restricted to blood, and TCR repertoires in tissues likely differ from the TCR repertoires found in blood. Even with the large sequencing depth, rarefaction of the sorted-subset datasets indicated that sequencing was incomplete. Because the study included only a small number of donors, the genetic and exposure-history diversity represented was limited.

Using the deep immunoSEQ assay, multiplex PCR amplified TCR CDR3 regions from genomic DNA. Genomic DNA extracted from each cell subset was distributed evenly over all wells of several immunoSEQ 96-well plates, and each plate served as one replicate. For sorted subsets, about 220 ng of genomic DNA, equivalent to around 29,000 T cell genomes, went into each replicate PCR. Purified libraries were measured with a Qubit 3.0 fluorometer, size-checked on a Bioanalyzer 2100, and measured again with the KAPA Library Quantification kit. Every immunoSEQ 96-well plate was sequenced on a separate single-read 150-cycle Illumina NextSeq 550 flow cell. Regarding the original processing steps: The immunoSEQ output contained only junctional sequences without quality scores, so filtering could not match that applied to full-length reads. To assign V/J genes and CDR3, sequences were annotated using PyIR, a Python wrapper for IgBLAST v1.9, with IMGT germline references. Reads were removed for weak V/J assignments (E-value above 1e-6), missing CDR3, stop codons, out-of-frame junctions, or ambiguous translated residues. V3J clonotypes were defined as sequences sharing an identical inferred V gene, J gene, and CDR3 amino acid sequence. Percentage overlap between repertoires was computed as shared unique clonotypes divided by the size of the smaller repertoire. Richness of each repertoire was evaluated using RTK rarefaction, the Chao1 estimator, and Recon v2.1 estimates of unobserved clonotypes. OLGA was used to compute generation probabilities for all TCRbeta clonotypes that the gDNA method yielded from several donors. TCRdb limited this immuneACCESS table to in-frame rearrangements with V and J called. A share of clones is missing; checked studies link under half to unresolved V genes, and the rest is unexplained. V and J calls and clone size are given by that table; D and trimming were obtained from the DNA. The sample table contains approximately 1.5 million clones; only one count was recorded for approximately 98.5% of them. Of the sample, 0.36% is held by the ten largest clones.

The donors were healthy, HIV-negative adults with no recently reported acute infections or vaccinations. Every donor was a Caucasian adult residing in Nashville, Tennessee, USA. CD4+ T cells were enriched by magnetic negative selection; naive cells were then positively selected on CD45RA, and the negative fraction formed the memory subset. Blood was obtained by leukapheresis, after which PBMCs were separated by Ficoll-Histopaque density gradient centrifugation and cryopreserved in liquid nitrogen vapor phase. Analytical flow cytometry was used to check the purity and quantity of each magnetically sorted T cell population. From each sorted fraction, genomic DNA was isolated and quantified by UV absorbance on a Nanodrop 2000c. Worth noting for this clone: It lacks a known antigen. No base qualities exist here, and no much larger clone lies one base off it.

From cysteine to phenylalanine, the CDR3 is 15 amino acids long. Only CDR3 DNA is held: 45 bases, read in frame from base 1. From V the trimming removes 4 bases and from J it removes 8 bases, while the gene matches leave 7 bases of the junction unaccounted for. Looking up the germline V gene (reference sequence) yields CDR1 SEHNR and CDR2 FQNEAQ. Source material: naive CD4+ T cells sorted from blood. The cell subset or site label for this specimen denotes: CD45RA+ positively selected. This sequence uses TRBV7-9 and TRBJ2-1, and 11 bases in between align with TRBD2. The sequence was obtained from a man younger than 40 in good health. The CDR3 is CASSWGSGRADEQFF. Read as DNA, the sequence is TGTGCCAGCAGCTGGGGTAGCGGGAGGGCCGATGAGCAGTTCTTC.